The rows below give T cell receptor beta chains drawn from one sample of a study of blood T cells in healthy people across ages. MiXCR was run by TCRdb on the 5' RACE reads, yielding one entry per CDR3 protein. The sample lists 270,000 or so distinct CDR3 sequences; 25% to 30% were seen once. The sequenced sample was blood. Receptor source: a woman aged 70 to 79 in good health. CDR3s include the opening cysteine and the closing phenylalanine or tryptophan. The order of the fields is D gene, clone size, J gene, V gene, CDR3 protein, CDR3 DNA. A D gene is named only where the DNA matches it firmly. The listing skips clone size in some rows; elsewhere it reads once, few, many or a size class.

>-|-|TRBJ2-5|TRBV29-1
CSAGDFQETQYF
TGCAGTGCAGGGGACTTTCAAGAGACCCAGTACTTC
>TRBD2|-|TRBJ2-7|TRBV10-3
CAISSGGSYEQYF
TGTGCCATCTCCAGCGGGGGCTCCTACGAGCAGTACTTC
>TRBD2|-|TRBJ2-5|TRBV2
CANKRGLAGGRETQYF
TGTGCCAACAAAAGGGGATTAGCGGGAGGTCGAGAGACCCAGTACTTC
>-|few|TRBJ2-1|TRBV20-1
CSARIPGSYNEQFF
TGCAGTGCTAGAATTCCCGGTTCCTACAATGAGCAGTTCTTC
>-|few|TRBJ2-5|TRBV2
CASGQQLEETQYF
TGTGCCAGCGGACAACAGCTTGAGGAGACCCAGTACTTC
>-|-|TRBJ1-2|TRBV4-2
CASSQGQVGPNYGYTF
TGTGCCAGCAGCCAAGGGCAGGTTGGCCCAAACTATGGCTACACCTTC
>-|-|TRBJ2-7|TRBV18
CASSELSYEQYF
TGTGCCAGCTCGGAGCTTTCCTACGAGCAGTACTTC
>-|few|TRBJ2-5|TRBV14
CASSQDKTGWGRETQYF
TGTGCCAGCAGCCAAGATAAGACGGGGTGGGGCCGGGAGACCCAGTACTTC
>-|-|TRBJ1-1|TRBV7-9
CASSLLPAWAGAQMNTEAFF
TGTGCCAGCAGCTTATTGCCGGCGTGGGCAGGCGCCCAAATGAACACTGAAGCTTTCTTT
>-|few|TRBJ1-2|TRBV29-1
CSVVGGPGGYTF
TGCAGCGTTGTGGGAGGGCCGGGTGGCTACACCTTC
>TRBD2|-|TRBJ2-2|TRBV28
CASSLPGTRTGELFF
TGTGCCAGCAGTTTGCCCGGGACTAGGACCGGGGAGCTGTTTTTT
>-|-|TRBJ2-1|TRBV11-2
CASSLGGRDYNEQFF
TGTGCCAGCAGCTTAGGAGGCAGGGACTACAATGAGCAGTTCTTC
>-|-|TRBJ1-4|TRBV5-1
CASSWAGRSNEKLFF
TGCGCCAGCAGCTGGGCGGGCAGGTCTAATGAAAAACTGTTTTTT
>-|-|TRBJ2-1|TRBV6-6
CASRGPNEQFF
TGTGCCAGCAGAGGCCCTAATGAGCAGTTCTTC
>TRBD1|few|TRBJ1-5|TRBV6-1
CASSDPVDRAGQPQHF
TGTGCCAGCAGTGACCCCGTCGACAGGGCTGGGCAGCCCCAGCATTTT
>-|-|TRBJ2-7|TRBV7-6
CASSLETGPSYEQYF
TGTGCCAGCAGCTTAGAGACGGGGCCGTCCTACGAGCAGTACTTC
>-|few|TRBJ2-5|TRBV29-1
CSVERATLRETQYF
TGCAGCGTTGAGAGGGCCACTTTGCGGGAGACCCAGTACTTC
>TRBD2|-|TRBJ2-7|TRBV6-5
CASSYTLWTSPYEQYF
TGTGCCAGCAGTTACACGCTATGGACTAGCCCCTACGAGCAGTACTTC
>-|-|TRBJ2-1|TRBV7-2
CASSGVLSYNEQFF
TGTGCCAGCAGCGGGGTCCTCTCCTACAATGAGCAGTTCTTC
>-|-|TRBJ2-1|TRBV20-1
CSARAILTYNEQFF
TGCAGTGCTAGGGCCATTCTGACCTACAATGAGCAGTTCTTC
>TRBD2|-|TRBJ2-1|TRBV4-1
CASSELPSGSLNEQFF
TGCGCCAGCAGCGAACTCCCTAGCGGGAGTCTCAATGAGCAGTTCTTC
>-|-|TRBJ1-6|TRBV7-9
CASSYYLPPLHF
TGTGCCAGCAGCTACTATCTACCACCCCTCCACTTT